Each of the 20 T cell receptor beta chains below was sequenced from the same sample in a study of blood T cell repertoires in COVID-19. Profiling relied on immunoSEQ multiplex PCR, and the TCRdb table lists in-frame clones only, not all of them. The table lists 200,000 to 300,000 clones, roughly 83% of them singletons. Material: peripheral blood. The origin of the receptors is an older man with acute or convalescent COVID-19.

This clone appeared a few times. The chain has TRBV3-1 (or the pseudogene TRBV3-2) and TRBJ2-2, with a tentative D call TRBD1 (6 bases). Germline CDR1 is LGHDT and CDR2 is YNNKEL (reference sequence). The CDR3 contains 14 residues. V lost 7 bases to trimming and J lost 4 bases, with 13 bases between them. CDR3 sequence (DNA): TGTGCCAGCAAGGAGACAGGAGCCACCGGGGAGCTGTTTTTT. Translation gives CASKETGATGELFF.

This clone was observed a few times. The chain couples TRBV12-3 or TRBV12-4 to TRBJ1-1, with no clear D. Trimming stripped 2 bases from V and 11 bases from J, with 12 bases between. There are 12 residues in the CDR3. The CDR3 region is CASSLNAIGAFF. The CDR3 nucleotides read TGTGCCAGCAGTTTAAACGCCATCGGTGCTTTCTTT.

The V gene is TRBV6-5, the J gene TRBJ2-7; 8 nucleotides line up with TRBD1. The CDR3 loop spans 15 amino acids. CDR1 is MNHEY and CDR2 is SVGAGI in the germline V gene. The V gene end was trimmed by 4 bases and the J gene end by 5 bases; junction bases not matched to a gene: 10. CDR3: CASSSTPGGRHEQYF. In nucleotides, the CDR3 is TGTGCCAGCAGTTCCACGCCAGGGGGCAGGCACGAGCAGTACTTC.

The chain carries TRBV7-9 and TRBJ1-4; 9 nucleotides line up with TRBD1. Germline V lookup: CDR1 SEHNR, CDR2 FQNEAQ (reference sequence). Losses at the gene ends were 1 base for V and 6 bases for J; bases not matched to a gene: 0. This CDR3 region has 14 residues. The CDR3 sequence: CASSLGDRDEKLFF. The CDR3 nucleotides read TGTGCCAGCAGCTTAGGGGACAGGGATGAAAAACTGTTTTTT.

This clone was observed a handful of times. The CDR3 protein is CATRQIDNYGYTF. The CDR3, as DNA: TGTGCCACCCGACAGATAGATAACTATGGCTACACCTTC. This sequence joins TRBV6-5 and TRBJ1-2; tentative D call: TRBD1 (5 bases). V lost 10 bases, J lost 1 base, and 13 bases lay in between. CDR3 length: 13 amino acids. Germline CDR1 reads MNHEY; CDR2 reads SVGAGI.

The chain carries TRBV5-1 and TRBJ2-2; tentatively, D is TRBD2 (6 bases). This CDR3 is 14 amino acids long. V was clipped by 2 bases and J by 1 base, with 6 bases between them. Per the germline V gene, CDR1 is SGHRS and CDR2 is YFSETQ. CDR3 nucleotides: TGCGCCAGCAGCTTCGGGGGGAACACCGGGGAGCTGTTTTTT. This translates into CASSFGGNTGELFF.

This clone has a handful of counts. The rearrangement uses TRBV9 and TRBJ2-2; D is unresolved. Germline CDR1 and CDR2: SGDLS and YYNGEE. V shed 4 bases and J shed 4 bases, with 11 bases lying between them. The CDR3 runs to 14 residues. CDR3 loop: CASSPNLRTGELFF. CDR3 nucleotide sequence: TGTGCCAGCAGCCCTAACTTGCGCACCGGGGAGCTGTTTTTT.

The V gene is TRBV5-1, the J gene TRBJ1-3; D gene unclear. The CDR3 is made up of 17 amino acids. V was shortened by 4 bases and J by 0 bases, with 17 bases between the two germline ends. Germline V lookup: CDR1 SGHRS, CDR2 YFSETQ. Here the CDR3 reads CASSPPRGASSGNTIYF. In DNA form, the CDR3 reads TGCGCCAGCAGCCCCCCCCGAGGCGCCTCCTCTGGAAACACCATATATTTT.

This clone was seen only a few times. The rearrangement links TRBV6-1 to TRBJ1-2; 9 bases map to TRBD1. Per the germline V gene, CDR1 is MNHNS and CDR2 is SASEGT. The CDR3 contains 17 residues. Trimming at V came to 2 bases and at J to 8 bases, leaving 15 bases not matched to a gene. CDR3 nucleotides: TGTGCCAGCAGTGAATTACGGTCGGGGACAGGGTTTCGGGGCTACACCTTC. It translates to CASSELRSGTGFRGYTF.

CDR3 sequence reads: CASSQGTSEDIQYF. The CDR3 DNA reads as TGTGCCAGCAGCCAAGGGACTAGCGAAGACATTCAGTACTTC. The genes are TRBV4-2 and TRBJ2-4, with 9 positions matching TRBD2. Germline loops: CDR1 LGHNA, CDR2 YNFKEQ. The CDR3 extends over 14 amino acids. The ends lost 1 base at V and 8 bases at J; junction bases unmatched: 3.

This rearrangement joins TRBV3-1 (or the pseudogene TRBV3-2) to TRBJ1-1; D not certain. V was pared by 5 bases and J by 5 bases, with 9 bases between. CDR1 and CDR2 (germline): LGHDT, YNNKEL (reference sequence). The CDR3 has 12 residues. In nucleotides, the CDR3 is TGTGCCAGCAGCAACTTACGGACTGAAGCTTTCTTT. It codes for CASSNLRTEAFF.

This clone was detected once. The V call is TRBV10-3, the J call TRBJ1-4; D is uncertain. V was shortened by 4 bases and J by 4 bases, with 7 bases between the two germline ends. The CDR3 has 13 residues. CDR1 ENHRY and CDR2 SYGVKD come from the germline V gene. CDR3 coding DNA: TGTGCCATCAGTGTGAGGGATAATGAAAAACTGTTTTTT. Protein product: CAISVRDNEKLFF.

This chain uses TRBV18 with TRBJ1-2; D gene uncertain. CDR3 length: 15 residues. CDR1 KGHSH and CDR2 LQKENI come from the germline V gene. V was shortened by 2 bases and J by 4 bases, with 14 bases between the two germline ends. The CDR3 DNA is TGTGCCAGCTCACCAGCCCCCCCACGGGGCTATGGCTACACCTTC. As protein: CASSPAPPRGYGYTF.

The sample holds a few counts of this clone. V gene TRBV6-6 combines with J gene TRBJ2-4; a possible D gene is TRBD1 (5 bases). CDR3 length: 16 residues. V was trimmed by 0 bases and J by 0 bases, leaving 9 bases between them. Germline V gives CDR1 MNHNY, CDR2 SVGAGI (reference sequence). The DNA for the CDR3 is TGTGCCAGCAGTTACTCGACAGCTCTAGCCAAAAACATTCAGTACTTC. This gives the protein CASSYSTALAKNIQYF.

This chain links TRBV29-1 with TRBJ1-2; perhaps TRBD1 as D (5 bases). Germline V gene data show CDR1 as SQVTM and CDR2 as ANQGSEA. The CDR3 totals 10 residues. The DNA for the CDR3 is TGCATCTCTGGGGGGGACGGCTACACCTTC. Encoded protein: CISGGDGYTF.

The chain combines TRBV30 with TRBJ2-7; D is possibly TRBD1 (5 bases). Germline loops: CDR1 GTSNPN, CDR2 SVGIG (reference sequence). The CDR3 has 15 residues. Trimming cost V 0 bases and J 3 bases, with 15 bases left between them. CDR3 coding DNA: TGTGCCTGGAGTGTACAGCCAGGGCCGGGCTACGAGCAGTACTTC. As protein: CAWSVQPGPGYEQYF.

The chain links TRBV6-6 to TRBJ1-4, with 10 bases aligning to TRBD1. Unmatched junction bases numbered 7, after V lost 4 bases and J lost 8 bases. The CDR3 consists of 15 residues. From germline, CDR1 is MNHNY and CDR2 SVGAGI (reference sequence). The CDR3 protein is CASSFARDRGEKLFF. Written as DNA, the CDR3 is TGTGCCAGCAGTTTCGCCCGGGACAGGGGAGAAAAACTGTTTTTT.

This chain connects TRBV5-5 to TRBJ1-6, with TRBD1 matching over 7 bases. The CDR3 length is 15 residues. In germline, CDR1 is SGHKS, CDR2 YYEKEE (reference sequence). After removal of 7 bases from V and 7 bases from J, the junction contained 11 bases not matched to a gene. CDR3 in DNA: TGTGCCAGCGACTCTAGGGCGACAGGGAATTCACCCCTCCACTTT. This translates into CASDSRATGNSPLHF.

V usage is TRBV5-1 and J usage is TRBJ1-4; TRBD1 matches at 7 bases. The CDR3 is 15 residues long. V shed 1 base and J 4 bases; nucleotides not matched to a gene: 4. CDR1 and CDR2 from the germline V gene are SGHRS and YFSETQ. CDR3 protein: CASSLNRDSNEKLFF. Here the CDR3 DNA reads TGCGCCAGCAGCTTGAATAGGGACAGTAATGAAAAACTGTTTTTT.

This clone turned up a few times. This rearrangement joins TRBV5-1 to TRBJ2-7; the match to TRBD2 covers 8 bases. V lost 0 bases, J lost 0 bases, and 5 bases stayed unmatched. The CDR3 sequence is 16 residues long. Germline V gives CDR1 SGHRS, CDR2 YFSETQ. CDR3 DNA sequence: TGCGCCAGCAGCTTGGCGGGGGGGAGAACCTCCTACGAGCAGTACTTC. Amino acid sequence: CASSLAGGRTSYEQYF.